The entry below describes one T cell receptor beta chain. The antigen is unknown. Since a much larger clone is just one base distant, this may be a read error. The data were taken from a study of T cells in Graves' hyperthyroidism and ophthalmopathy. On the study more broadly: Peripheral blood was collected at initial diagnosis, before any treatment. Findings and limits, study-wide: Researchers found most expanded thyroid clonotypes above 0.001 in blood as well. Separating ophthalmopathy from stable hyperthyroidism was achieved by a 13 V-J model.

The authors obtained PBMCs from roughly 10 ml of fresh peripheral blood. Amplification of TCR beta CDR3 regions used RNA as the template. First-round RT-PCR of the TCR CDR3 relied on the HTBI primer set. Via MiXCR, TCRdb re-called the multiplex PCR reads, giving one row per CDR3 protein. The sample lists some 440,000 distinct CDR3 sequences, more than 15% occurring once. Germline lookup yields CDR1 KGHSH and CDR2 LQKENI. The CDR3 consists of 15 residues. Sequencing was done on a sample of blood. The V gene is TRBV18, the J gene TRBJ2-7; TRBD2 is a possible D gene (6 bases). The clonotype comes from a young woman with Graves' hyperthyroidism. The DNA for the CDR3 is TGTGCCAGCTCAGCAAACGGGAGACCTGGCGACGAGCGGTACTTC. It yields the protein CASSANGRPGDERYF.